The clone carrying this T cell receptor beta chain has only a few counts. Its antigen remains unknown. This specimen comes from a study of T cells in Graves' hyperthyroidism and ophthalmopathy. Findings of the study overall: In the analysis, a 13 V-J model separated ophthalmopathy from stable hyperthyroidism. Clonotypes that were expanded in thyroid above 0.001 mostly appeared in blood too.

This CDR3 is 15 amino acids long. Trimming removed 2 bases at V and 5 bases at J, with 16 bases between. Germline V gene data show CDR1 as SGHKS and CDR2 as YYEKEE (reference sequence). TCR beta CDR3 region amplification was performed from RNA transcripts. A set of HTBI primers served as the primers for a first-round RT-PCR of the TCR CDR3. TCRdb independently ran MiXCR on the multiplex PCR reads; one entry per CDR3 protein. The sample lists fewer than 900,000 distinct CDR3 sequences, about 15% occurring once. The patients, who ranged from 18 to 65 in age, presented with newly diagnosed hyperthyroidism lasting under 2 months.

Sequencing was performed on blood. This receptor was identified in a young man with Graves' hyperthyroidism. The gene calls are TRBV5-5 and TRBJ1-2; no firm D call. As DNA, the CDR3 is TGTGCCAGCAGCTTAACAGATATGACACAGTATGGCTACACCTTC. Protein product: CASSLTDMTQYGYTF.